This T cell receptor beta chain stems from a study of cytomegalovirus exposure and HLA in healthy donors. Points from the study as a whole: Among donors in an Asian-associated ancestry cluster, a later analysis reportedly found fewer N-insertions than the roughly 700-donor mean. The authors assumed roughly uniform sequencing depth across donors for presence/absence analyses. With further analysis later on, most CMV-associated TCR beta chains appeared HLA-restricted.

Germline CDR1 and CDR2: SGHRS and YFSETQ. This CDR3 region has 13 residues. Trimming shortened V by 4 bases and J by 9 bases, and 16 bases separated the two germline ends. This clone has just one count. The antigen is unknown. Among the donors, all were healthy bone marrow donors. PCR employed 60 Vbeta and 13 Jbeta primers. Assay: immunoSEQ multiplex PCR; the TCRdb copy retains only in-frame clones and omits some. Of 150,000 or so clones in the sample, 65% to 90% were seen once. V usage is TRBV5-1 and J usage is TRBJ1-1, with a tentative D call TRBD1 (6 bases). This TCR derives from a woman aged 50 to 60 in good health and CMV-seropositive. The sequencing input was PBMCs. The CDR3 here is CASSTGQTYKAFF. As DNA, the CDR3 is TGCGCCAGCAGCACCGGACAGACCTATAAAGCTTTCTTT.